Listed here are 12 T cell receptor beta chains from one sample, sequenced in a study of T cell clonality in common variable immunodeficiency. Method: immunoSEQ multiplex PCR; TCRdb's copy keeps in-frame clones and lacks some. The sample gives about 40,000 clones, none seen only once, and the top ten clones hold more than 1.2%. Sequencing used peripheral blood mononuclear cells. Receptors were obtained from a person aged 18 to 70 in good health.

This clone came up many times. The CDR3 is cut off 3 residues early in the read; its end comes from the germline J gene. The chain links TRBV19 to TRBJ1-1, with TRBD1 matching over 10 bases. The ends lost 5 bases at V and 6 bases at J; junction bases unmatched: 3. Germline CDR1 and CDR2: LNHDA and SQIVND (reference sequence). The CDR3 has 13 amino acids. CDR3: CASSYGQGAEAFF. The sequenced part of the CDR3 DNA is TGTGCCAGTAGTTATGGACAGGGGGCTGAA.

This clone was seen ten or more times. The read is 3 residues too short to cover the CDR3 end, so that end is filled in from the germline J gene. The chain uses TRBV18 and TRBJ2-1, with 7 bases lining up with TRBD2. The germline V gene encodes CDR1 KGHSH and CDR2 LQKENI. The J segment lost 4 bases and the V segment lost 3 bases, leaving 3 bases of the junction unmatched. The CDR3 covers 14 residues. Partial CDR3 DNA: TGTGCCAGCTCACCGGGACTATCATACAATGAG. Its protein product is CASSPGLSYNE. The CDR3 as a whole reads CASSPGLSYNEQFF.

In its sample, this clone is medium-sized. Sequencing ends 3 residues short of the CDR3 end; the germline J gene provides the rest. The gene calls are TRBV20-1 and TRBJ2-5; D may be TRBD2 (7 bases). Deletions cut 3 bases from V and 5 bases from J, with 16 bases between. The CDR3 runs to 14 residues. The germline V gene encodes CDR1 DFQATT and CDR2 SNEGSKA (reference sequence). Partial CDR3 DNA: TGCAGTGCTAGGGAGGGGGGGGGAGAGGAGACC. Translation: CSAREGGGEET. The entire CDR3 protein is CSAREGGGEETQYF.

In its sample, this clone was seen many times. The observed sequence ends 3 residues before the CDR3 terminus, with the missing tail filled in from the germline J gene. This rearrangement joins TRBV18 to TRBJ2-3; a possible D gene is TRBD2 (6 bases). Germline V gene sequence: CDR1 KGHSH, CDR2 LQKENI. The CDR3 has 12 residues. CDR3 DNA, as far as it was read: TGTGCCAGCTCACTTGGAGGGGATCCG. Amino acid sequence: CASSLGGDP. The full CDR3 is CASSLGGDPQYF. Filled out from reference TRBV18 and TRBJ2-3, the complete variable domain reads NAGVMQNPRHLVRRRGQEARLRCSPMKGHSHVYWYRQLPEEGLKFMVYLQKENIIDESGMPKERFSAEFPKEGPSILRIQQVVRGDSAAYFCASSLGGDPQYFGPGTRLTVL.

This clone was detected a few times. The CDR3 end falls 3 residues outside the read, so it is completed with the germline J gene. The chain combines TRBV19 with TRBJ1-1; 7 positions match TRBD1. The CDR3 has 14 amino acids. J gave up 2 bases and V 6 bases, and 6 bases lay outside the gene matches. In germline, CDR1 is LNHDA, CDR2 SQIVND (reference sequence). The covered CDR3 bases are TGTGCCAGTAGCCCGGACAGGAGAAACACTGAA. This translates into CASSPDRRNTE. The whole CDR3 protein is CASSPDRRNTEAFF.

This clone was seen repeatedly, ten times or more. The read ends 3 residues early relative to the CDR3; the germline J gene fills the gap. V and J are TRBV9 and TRBJ2-5; TRBD2 aligns across 8 bases. There are 14 residues in the CDR3. Germline V gene data show CDR1 as SGDLS and CDR2 as YYNGEE. V lost 4 bases and J lost 5; bases outside the gene matches: 7. The CDR3 region is CASSPGGQSETQYF. The CDR3 DNA, read in part, is TGTGCCAGCAGCCCGGGGGGGCAGAGCGAGACC. The variable domain in full, with the rest retrieved from reference TRBV9 and TRBJ2-5, is DSGVTQTPKHLITATGQRVTLRCSPRSGDLSVYWYQQSLDQGLQFLIQYYNGEERAKGNILERFSAQQFPDLHSELNLSSLELGDSALYFCASSPGGQSETQYFGPGTRLLVL.

This clone was observed at least ten times. Read sequence stops 3 residues before the CDR3 end, and the germline J gene provides the missing end. This chain links TRBV20-1 with TRBJ2-1, with 10 bases that match TRBD2. The CDR3 has 17 residues. In germline, CDR1 is DFQATT, CDR2 SNEGSKA (reference sequence). Trimming at V came to 6 bases and at J to 0 bases, leaving 11 bases not matched to a gene. The CDR3 spells CSAPPSGRGSSYNEQFF. The sequenced CDR3 bases are TGCAGTGCCCCACCCAGCGGGAGGGGTAGCTCCTACAATGAG.

This clone was found many times. The missing CDR3 end, 3 residues past where the read stops, is filled in from the germline J gene. This rearrangement joins TRBV18 to TRBJ2-1; the match to TRBD2 covers 8 bases. Germline loops: CDR1 KGHSH, CDR2 LQKENI. The CDR3 is made up of 15 amino acids. The J segment lost 8 bases and the V segment lost 5 bases, leaving 11 bases of the junction unmatched. CDR3 DNA, as far as it was read: TGTGCCAGCTCAGCGGGTAGCGGGATGGTCTATGAG. Its translation: CASSAGSGMVYE. The CDR3, in full, reads CASSAGSGMVYEQFF.

This clone has a count of ten or more. The read finishes 3 residues shy of the CDR3 end, and the germline J gene is used to complete it. The chain joins TRBV2 to TRBJ2-5, with D possibly being TRBD2 (6 bases). The germline gives CDR1 SNHLY, CDR2 FYNNEI. The CDR3 covers 15 residues. V dropped 1 base and J dropped 1 base, with 10 bases sitting between them. CDR3 region: CASSEGGVTQETQYF. The sequenced CDR3 bases are TGTGCCAGCAGTGAAGGGGGGGTGACCCAAGAGACC. The full variable domain, its missing parts supplied by reference TRBV2 and TRBJ2-5, is EPEVTQTPSHQVTQMGQEVILRCVPISNHLYFYWYRQILGQKVEFLVSFYNNEISEKSEIFDDQFSVERPDGSNFTLKIRSTKLEDSAMYFCASSEGGVTQETQYFGPGTRLLVL.

This clone was counted only a few times. The DNA read from the CDR3 is TGCGCCAGCAGTCAATCAGGCGTCTCGACAGGAGGGGGCACAGATCCC. The encoded protein is CASSQSGVSTGGGTDP. The full CDR3 is CASSQSGVSTGGGTDPQHF. This chain joins TRBV23-1 and TRBJ1-5; 7 bases match TRBD1. Coverage ceases 3 residues before the CDR3 finishes, and the germline J gene fills in the end. TRBV23-1 is filed as an ORF, its function uncertain. This CDR3 is built from 19 residues.

This clone was found many times. Read data end 3 residues before the CDR3 end; the end is taken from the germline J gene. V gene TRBV6-2 or TRBV6-3 combines with J gene TRBJ2-5; no clear D. Looked up from germline, CDR1 is MNHEY and CDR2 is SVGEGT. CDR3 size: 14 residues. Between the trimmed V and J ends, which lost 0 bases and 4 bases, there was a span of 9 bases. The CDR3 region is CASSYSRVGETQYF. The CDR3 DNA, read in part, is TGTGCCAGCAGTTACTCAAGGGTAGGAGAGACC.

This clone was counted ten times or more. The read terminates 3 residues ahead of where the CDR3 ends, so the germline J gene completes it. The chain joins TRBV5-1 to TRBJ1-3; no clear D. There are 17 residues in the CDR3. Germline CDR1 reads SGHRS; CDR2 reads YFSETQ. V shed 2 bases and J shed 0 bases, with 15 bases lying between them. The CDR3 DNA, read in part, is TGCGCCAGCAGCTTAGGTCCGCCAGTTTCCTCTGGAAACACC. Its protein product is CASSLGPPVSSGNT. The full CDR3 protein is CASSLGPPVSSGNTIYF.